This T cell receptor (beta chain) derives from a study of shared clonotypes between healthy human individuals. Overall study findings and caveats: Naive subsets tended to show greater estimated richness than memory subsets. Blood alone was sampled, and tissue repertoires likely differ. In contrast to clonotypes shared by all four donors, non-shared clonotypes had lower generation probabilities.

Remarks on this clone: Its specificity is unknown.

V was pared by 7 bases and J by 3 bases, with 15 bases between. The V gene's germline CDR1 is SQVTM and CDR2 ANQGSEA. This CDR3 is 13 amino acids long. In the original analysis: ImmunoSEQ supplied junction-only sequences lacking quality scores, so filtering was different. Clones were sequenced by immunoSEQ multiplex PCR, and TCRdb holds only the in-frame ones, with some missing. Clone size and V and J calls were adopted from that table, with D and trimming inferred from the DNA. The table lists about 640,000 clones, about three quarters of them singletons. The sample consisted of memory CD4+ T cells sorted from blood. Subset of the sample: CD45RA-negative fraction. The chain combines TRBV29-1 with TRBJ1-1; D may be TRBD1 (5 bases). This sequence originates from a woman between 25 and 40 years old in good health. The DNA of the CDR3 is TGCAGCGCCCGACGGGGGGGGGACACTGAAGCTTTCTTT. As protein: CSARRGGDTEAFF.